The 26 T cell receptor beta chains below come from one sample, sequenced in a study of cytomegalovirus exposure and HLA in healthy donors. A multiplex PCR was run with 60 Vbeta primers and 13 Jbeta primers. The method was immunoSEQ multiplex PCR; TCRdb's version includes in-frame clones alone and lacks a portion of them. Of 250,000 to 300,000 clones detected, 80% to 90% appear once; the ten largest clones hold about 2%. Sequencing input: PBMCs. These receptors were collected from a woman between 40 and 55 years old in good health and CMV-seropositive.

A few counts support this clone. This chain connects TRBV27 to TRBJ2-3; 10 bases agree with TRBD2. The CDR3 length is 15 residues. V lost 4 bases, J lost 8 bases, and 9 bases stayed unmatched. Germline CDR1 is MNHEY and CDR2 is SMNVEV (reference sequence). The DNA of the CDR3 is TGTGCCAGCAGTTCGCTAGCGGGAGCGGTAGGTACGCAGTATTTT. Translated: CASSSLAGAVGTQYF.

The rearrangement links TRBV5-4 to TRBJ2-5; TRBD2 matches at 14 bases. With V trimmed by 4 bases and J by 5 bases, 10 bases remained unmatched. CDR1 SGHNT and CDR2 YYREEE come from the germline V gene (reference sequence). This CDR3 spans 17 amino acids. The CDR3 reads CASSLGLAGVSGETQYF. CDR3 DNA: TGTGCCAGCAGCCTGGGACTAGCGGGAGTGTCGGGGGAGACCCAGTACTTC.

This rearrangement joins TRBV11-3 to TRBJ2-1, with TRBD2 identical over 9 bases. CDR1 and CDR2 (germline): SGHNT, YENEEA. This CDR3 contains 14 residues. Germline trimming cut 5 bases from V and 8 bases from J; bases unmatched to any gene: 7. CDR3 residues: CASSLRTSVYEQFF. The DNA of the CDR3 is TGTGCCAGCAGCCTAAGGACTAGCGTCTATGAGCAGTTCTTC.

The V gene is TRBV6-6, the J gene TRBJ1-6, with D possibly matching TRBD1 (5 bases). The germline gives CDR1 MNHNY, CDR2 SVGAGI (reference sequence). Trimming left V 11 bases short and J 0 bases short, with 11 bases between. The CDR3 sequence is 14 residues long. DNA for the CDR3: TGTGCCTTGGGGGGAAGCTCCTATAATTCACCCCTCCACTTT. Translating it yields CALGGSSYNSPLHF.

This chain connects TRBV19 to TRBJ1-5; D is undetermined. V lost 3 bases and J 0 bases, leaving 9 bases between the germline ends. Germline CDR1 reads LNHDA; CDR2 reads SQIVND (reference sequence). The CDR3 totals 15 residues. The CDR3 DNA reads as TGTGCCAGTAGTATCCGCGGAGTTAGCAATCAGCCCCAGCATTTT. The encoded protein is CASSIRGVSNQPQHF.

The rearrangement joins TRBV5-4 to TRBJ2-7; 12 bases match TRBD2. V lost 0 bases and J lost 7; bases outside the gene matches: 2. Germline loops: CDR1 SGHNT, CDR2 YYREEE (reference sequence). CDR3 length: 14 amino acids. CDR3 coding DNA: TGTGCCAGCAGCTTGGCCGGGACTAGCGGGGAGCAGTACTTC. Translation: CASSLAGTSGEQYF.

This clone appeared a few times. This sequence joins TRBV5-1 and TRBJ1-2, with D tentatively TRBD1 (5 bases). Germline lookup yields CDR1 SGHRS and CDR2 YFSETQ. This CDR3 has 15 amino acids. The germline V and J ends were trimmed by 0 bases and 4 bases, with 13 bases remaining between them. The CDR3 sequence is CASSLVQGGGYGYTF. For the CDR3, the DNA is TGCGCCAGCAGCTTGGTCCAGGGCGGGGGCTATGGCTACACCTTC.

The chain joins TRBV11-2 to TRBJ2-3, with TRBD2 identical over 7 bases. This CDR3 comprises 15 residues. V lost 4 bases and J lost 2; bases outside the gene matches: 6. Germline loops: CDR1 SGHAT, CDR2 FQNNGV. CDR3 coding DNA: TGTGCCAGCAGCTCAGCGGGGTTTAACACAGATACGCAGTATTTT. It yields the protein CASSSAGFNTDTQYF.

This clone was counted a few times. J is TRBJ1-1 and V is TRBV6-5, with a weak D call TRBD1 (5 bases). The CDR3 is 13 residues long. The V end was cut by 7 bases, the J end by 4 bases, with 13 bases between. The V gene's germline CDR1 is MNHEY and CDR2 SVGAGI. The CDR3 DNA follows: TGTGCCAGCATTTTGCGGGGCGGCACTGAAGCTTTCTTT. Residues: CASILRGGTEAFF.

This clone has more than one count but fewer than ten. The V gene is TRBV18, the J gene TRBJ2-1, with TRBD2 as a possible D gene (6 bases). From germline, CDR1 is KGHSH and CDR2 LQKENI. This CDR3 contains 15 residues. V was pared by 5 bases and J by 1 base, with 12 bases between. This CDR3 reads CASSTGLGSYNEQFF. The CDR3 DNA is TGTGCCAGCTCAACGGGACTGGGGTCCTACAATGAGCAGTTCTTC.

CDR3 sequence: CAWSAGTLEAFF. Here the CDR3 DNA reads TGTGCCTGGAGTGCTGGGACACTTGAAGCTTTCTTT. The V call is TRBV30, the J call TRBJ1-1, with a weak D call TRBD1 (6 bases). This CDR3 is built from 12 residues. Looked up from germline, CDR1 is GTSNPN and CDR2 is SVGIG (reference sequence). V lost 1 base to trimming and J lost 7 bases, with 10 bases between them.

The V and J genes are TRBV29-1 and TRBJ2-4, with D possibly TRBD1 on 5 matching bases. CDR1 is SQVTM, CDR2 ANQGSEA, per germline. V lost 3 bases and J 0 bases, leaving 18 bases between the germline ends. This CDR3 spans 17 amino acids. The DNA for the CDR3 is TGCAGCGTTGAGGAGTTGGACACTATAATAGCCAAAAACATTCAGTACTTC. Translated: CSVEELDTIIAKNIQYF.

The CDR3 nucleotides are TGTGCCAGTAGAATATCCGGGACAGGGGCTGAAAAACTGTTTTTT. Residues: CASRISGTGAEKLFF. V is TRBV19 and J is TRBJ1-4; TRBD1 matches 10 bases. Trimming took 6 bases from V and 7 from J; bases not matched to a gene: 8. Germline CDR1 and CDR2: LNHDA and SQIVND (reference sequence). This CDR3 contains 15 residues.

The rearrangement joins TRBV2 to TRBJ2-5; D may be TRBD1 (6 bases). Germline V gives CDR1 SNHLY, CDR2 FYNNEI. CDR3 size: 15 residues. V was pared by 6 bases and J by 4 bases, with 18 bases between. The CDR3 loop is CASRRNTGLGETQYF. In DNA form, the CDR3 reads TGTGCCAGCAGACGGAATACAGGGCTAGGAGAGACCCAGTACTTC.

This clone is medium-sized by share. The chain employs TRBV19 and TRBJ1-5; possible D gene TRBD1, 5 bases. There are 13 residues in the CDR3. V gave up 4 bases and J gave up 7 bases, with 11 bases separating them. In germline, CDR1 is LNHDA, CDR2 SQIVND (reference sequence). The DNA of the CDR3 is TGTGCCAGTAGTAATGGGGAGGGGCAGCCCCAGCATTTT. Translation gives CASSNGEGQPQHF.

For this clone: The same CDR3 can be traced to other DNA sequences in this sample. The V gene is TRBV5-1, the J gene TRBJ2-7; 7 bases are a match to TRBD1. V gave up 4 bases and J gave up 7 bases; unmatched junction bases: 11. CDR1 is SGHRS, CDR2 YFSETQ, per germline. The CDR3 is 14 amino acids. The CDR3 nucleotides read TGCGCCAGCAGCCCACAGGGGTTGAGCTATGAGCAGTACTTC. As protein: CASSPQGLSYEQYF.

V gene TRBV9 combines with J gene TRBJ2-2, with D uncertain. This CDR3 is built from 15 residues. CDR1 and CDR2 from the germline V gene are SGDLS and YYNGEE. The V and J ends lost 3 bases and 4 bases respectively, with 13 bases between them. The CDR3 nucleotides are TGTGCCAGCAGCGGACTTAACTCTGCCACCGGGGAGCTGTTTTTT. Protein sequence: CASSGLNSATGELFF. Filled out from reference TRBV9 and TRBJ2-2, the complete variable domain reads DSGVTQTPKHLITATGQRVTLRCSPRSGDLSVYWYQQSLDQGLQFLIQYYNGEERAKGNILERFSAQQFPDLHSELNLSSLELGDSALYFCASSGLNSATGELFFGEGSRLTVL.

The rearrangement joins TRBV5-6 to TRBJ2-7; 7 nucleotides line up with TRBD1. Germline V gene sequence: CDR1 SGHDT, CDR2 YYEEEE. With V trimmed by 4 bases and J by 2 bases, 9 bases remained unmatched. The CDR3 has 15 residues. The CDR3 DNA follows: TGTGCCAGCAGCATAAGATCGGACAGGCCCTACGAGCAGTACTTC. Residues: CASSIRSDRPYEQYF.

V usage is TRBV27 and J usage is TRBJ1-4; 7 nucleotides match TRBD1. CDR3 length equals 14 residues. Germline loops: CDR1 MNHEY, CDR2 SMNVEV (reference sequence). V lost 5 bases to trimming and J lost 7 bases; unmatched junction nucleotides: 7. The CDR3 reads CASSASNRGEKLFF. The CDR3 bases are TGTGCCAGCAGTGCTTCTAACAGGGGTGAAAAACTGTTTTTT.

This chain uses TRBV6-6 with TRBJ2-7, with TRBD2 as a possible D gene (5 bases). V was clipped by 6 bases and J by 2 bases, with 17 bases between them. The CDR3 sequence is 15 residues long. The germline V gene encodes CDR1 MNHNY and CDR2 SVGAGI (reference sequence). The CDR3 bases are TGTGCCAGCAGCCCCCCTGTCGGAGGACCCTACGAGCAGTACTTC. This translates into CASSPPVGGPYEQYF.

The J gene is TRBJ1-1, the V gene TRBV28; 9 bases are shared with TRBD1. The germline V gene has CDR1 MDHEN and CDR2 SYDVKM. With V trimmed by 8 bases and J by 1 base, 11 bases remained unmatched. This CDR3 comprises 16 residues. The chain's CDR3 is CASDTGGSMGNTEAFF. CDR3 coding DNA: TGTGCCAGCGACACAGGGGGCAGTATGGGGAACACTGAAGCTTTCTTT. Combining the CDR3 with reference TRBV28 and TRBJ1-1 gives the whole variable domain DVKVTQSSRYLVKRTGEKVFLECVQDMDHENMFWYRQDPGLGLRLIYFSYDVKMKEKGDIPEGYSVSREKKERFSLILESASTNQTSMYLCASDTGGSMGNTEAFFGQGTRLTVV.

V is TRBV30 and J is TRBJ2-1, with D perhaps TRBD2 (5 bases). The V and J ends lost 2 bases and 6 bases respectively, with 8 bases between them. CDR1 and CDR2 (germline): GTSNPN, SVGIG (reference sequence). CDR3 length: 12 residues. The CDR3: CAWSRSGNEQFF. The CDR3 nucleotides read TGTGCCTGGAGTCGGAGCGGCAATGAGCAGTTCTTC.

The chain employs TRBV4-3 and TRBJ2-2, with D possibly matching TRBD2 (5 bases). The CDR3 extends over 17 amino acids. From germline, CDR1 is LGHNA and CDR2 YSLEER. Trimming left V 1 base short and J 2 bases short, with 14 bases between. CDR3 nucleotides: TGCGCCAGCAGCCAAGGAATCCGGACTCGTAACACCGGGGAGCTGTTTTTT. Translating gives CASSQGIRTRNTGELFF.

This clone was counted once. The CDR3 protein is CASRAGTSGRVGNEQFF. The CDR3 DNA is TGCGCCAGCAGAGCCGGGACTAGCGGGAGAGTGGGCAATGAGCAGTTCTTC. This rearrangement joins TRBV10-2 to TRBJ2-1, with 14 bases fitting TRBD2. The CDR3 has 17 residues. The V and J ends lost 6 bases and 6 bases, in that order; junction bases with no gene match: 10. Germline V lookup: CDR1 WSHSY, CDR2 SAAADI.

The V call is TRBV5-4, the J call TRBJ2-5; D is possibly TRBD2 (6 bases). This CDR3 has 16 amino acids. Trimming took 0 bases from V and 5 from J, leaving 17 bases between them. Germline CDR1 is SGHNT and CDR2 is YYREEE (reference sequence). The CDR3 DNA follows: TGTGCCAGCAGCTTGGCTGGGACTTACGCGAGGGAGACCCAGTACTTC. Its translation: CASSLAGTYARETQYF.

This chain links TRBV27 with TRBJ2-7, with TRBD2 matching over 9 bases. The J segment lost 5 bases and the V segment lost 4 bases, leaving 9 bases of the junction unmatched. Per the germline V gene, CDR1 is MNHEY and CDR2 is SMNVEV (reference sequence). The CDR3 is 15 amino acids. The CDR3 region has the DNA TGTGCCAGCAGTTCGTATAGCGGGAGTTTCCACGAGCAGTACTTC. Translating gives CASSSYSGSFHEQYF.